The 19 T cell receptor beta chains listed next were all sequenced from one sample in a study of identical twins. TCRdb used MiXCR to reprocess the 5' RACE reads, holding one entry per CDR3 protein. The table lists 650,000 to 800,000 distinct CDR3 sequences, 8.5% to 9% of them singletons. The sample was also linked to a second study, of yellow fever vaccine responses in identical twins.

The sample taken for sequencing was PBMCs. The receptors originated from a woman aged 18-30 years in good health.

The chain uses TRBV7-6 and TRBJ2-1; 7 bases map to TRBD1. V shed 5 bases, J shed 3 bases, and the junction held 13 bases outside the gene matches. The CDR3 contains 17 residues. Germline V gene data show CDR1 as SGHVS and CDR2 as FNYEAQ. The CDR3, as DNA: TGTGCCAGCAGCCCGAAGCGTGACAGGGCAGGCTACAATGAGCAGTTCTTC. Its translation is CASSPKRDRAGYNEQFF.

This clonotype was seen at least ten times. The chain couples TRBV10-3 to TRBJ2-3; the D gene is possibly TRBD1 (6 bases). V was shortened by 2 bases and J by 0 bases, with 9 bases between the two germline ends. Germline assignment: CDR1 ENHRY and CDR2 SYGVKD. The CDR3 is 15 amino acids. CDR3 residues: CAISEGQISTDTQYF. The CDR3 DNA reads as TGTGCCATCAGTGAGGGACAGATCAGCACAGATACGCAGTATTTT.

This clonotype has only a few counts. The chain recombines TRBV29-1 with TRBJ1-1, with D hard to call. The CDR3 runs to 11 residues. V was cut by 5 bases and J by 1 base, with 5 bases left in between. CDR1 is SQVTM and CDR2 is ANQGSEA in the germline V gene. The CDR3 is CSVYENTEAFF. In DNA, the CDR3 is TGCAGCGTTTACGAGAACACTGAAGCTTTCTTT.

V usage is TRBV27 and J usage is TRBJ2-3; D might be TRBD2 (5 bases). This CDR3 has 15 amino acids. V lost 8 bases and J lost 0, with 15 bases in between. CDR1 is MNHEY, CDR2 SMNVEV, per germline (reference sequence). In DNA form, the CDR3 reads TGTGCCAGCGCCCTTCTTGGCGGGAGCACAGATACGCAGTATTTT. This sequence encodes CASALLGGSTDTQYF.

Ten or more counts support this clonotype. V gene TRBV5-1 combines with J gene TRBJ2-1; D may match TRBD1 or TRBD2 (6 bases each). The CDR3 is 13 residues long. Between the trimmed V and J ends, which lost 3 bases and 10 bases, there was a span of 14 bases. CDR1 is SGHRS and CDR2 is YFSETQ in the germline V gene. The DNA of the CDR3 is TGCGCCAGCAGCTCCGGGGGCAGTTCGGAGCAGTTCTTC. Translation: CASSSGGSSEQFF. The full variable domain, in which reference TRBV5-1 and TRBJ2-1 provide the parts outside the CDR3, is KAGVTQTPRYLIKTRGQQVTLSCSPISGHRSVSWYQQTPGQGLQFLFEYFSETQRNKGNFPGRFSGRQFSNSRSEMNVSTLELGDSALYLCASSSGGSSEQFFGPGTRLTVL.

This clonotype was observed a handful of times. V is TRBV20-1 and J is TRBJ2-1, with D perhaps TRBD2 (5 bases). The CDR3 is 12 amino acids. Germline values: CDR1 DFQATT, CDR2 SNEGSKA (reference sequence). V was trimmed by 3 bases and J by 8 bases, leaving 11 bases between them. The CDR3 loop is CSASLAPDEQFF. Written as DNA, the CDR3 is TGCAGTGCTAGTCTAGCCCCTGATGAGCAGTTCTTC.

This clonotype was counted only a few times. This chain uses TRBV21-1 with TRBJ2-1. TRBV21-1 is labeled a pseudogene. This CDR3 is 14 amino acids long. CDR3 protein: CASSYRRDYNEQFF. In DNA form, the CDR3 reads TGTGCCAGCAGCTACCGTCGAGACTACAATGAGCAGTTCTTC.

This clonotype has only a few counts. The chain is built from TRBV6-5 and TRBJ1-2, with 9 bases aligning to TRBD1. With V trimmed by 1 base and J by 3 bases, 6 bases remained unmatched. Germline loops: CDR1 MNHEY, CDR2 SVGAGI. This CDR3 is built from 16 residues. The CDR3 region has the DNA TGTGCCAGCAGTTACTTAGGGACAGGGTTAGACTATGGCTACACCTTC. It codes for CASSYLGTGLDYGYTF.

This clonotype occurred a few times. The CDR3 spells CATSRVPGLAGLPYEQYF. The CDR3 DNA reads as TGTGCCACCAGCAGAGTTCCGGGACTAGCGGGCCTCCCCTACGAGCAGTACTTC. This chain joins TRBV15 and TRBJ2-7; 12 bases match TRBD2. Germline trimming cut 1 base from V and 2 bases from J; bases unmatched to any gene: 9. Looked up from germline, CDR1 is LNHNV and CDR2 is YYDKDF (reference sequence). CDR3 length: 18 amino acids.

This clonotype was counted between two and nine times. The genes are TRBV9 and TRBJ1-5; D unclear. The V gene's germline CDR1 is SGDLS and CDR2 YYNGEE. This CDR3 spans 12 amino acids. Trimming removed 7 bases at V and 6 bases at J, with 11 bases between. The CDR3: CASGDDGQPQHF. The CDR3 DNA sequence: TGTGCCAGCGGGGATGACGGTCAGCCCCAGCATTTT.

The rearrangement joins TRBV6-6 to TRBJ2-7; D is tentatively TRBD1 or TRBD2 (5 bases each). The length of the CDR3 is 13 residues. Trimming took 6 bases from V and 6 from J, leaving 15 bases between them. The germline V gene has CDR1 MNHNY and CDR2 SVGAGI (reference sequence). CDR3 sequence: CASRVTAAGEQYF. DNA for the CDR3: TGTGCCAGCAGAGTGACAGCGGCGGGCGAGCAGTACTTC.

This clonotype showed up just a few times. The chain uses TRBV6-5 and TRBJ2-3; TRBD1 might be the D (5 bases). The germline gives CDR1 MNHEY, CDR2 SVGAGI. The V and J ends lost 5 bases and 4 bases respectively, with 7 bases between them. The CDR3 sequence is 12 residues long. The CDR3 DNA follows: TGTGCCAGCAGTGGCAGGGCAGATACGCAGTATTTT. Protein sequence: CASSGRADTQYF.

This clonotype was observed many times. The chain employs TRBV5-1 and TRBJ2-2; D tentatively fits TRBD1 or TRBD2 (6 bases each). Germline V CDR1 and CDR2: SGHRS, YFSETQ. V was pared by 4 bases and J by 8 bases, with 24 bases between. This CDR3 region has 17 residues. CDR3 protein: CASSNALGAPSAGELFF. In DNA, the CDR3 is TGCGCCAGCAGCAATGCCCTGGGGGCGCCTAGCGCGGGGGAGCTGTTTTTT.

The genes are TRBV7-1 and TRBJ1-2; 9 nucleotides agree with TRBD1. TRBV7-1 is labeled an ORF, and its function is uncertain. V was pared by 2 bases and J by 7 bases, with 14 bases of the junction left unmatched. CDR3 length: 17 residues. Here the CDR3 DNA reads TGTGCCAGCAGCTCAAATATGGGGTCGGGACAGGGTTTTGGCTACACCTTC. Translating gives CASSSNMGSGQGFGYTF.

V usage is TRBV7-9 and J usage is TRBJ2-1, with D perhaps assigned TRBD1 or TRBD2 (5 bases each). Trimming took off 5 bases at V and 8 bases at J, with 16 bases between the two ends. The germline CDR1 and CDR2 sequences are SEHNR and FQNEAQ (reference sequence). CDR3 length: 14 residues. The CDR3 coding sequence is TGTGCCAGCAGCACCGGGACGGCGGGCGATGAGCAGTTCTTC. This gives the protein CASSTGTAGDEQFF.

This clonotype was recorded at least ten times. The CDR3 sequence is CASSDPGTEAFF. The CDR3 nucleotides are TGTGCCAGCAGTGACCCTGGGACTGAAGCTTTCTTT. This sequence joins TRBV25-1 and TRBJ1-1; D remains ambiguous. V was cut by 3 bases and J by 5 bases, with 7 bases left in between. Germline loops: CDR1 MGHDK, CDR2 SYGVNS. CDR3 length: 12 amino acids.

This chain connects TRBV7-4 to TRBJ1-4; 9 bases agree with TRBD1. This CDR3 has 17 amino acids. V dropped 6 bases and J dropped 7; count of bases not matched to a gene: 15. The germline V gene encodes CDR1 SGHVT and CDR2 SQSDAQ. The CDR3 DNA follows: TGTGCCAGCAGGACCGTGGGACAGGGTTTTGGTGGTGAAAAACTGTTTTTT. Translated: CASRTVGQGFGGEKLFF.

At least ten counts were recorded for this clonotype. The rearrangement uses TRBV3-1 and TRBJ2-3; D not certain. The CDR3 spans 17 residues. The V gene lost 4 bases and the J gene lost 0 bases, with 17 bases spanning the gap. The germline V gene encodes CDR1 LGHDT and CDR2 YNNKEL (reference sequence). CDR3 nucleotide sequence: TGTGCCAGCAGCCGGATACAGAGTCCTACTAGCACAGATACGCAGTATTTT. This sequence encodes CASSRIQSPTSTDTQYF.

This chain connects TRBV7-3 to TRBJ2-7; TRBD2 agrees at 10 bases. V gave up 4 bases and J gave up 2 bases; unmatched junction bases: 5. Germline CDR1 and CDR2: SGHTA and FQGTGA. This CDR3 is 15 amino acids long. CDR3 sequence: CASSSSGGAPYEQYF. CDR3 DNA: TGTGCCAGCAGCTCCAGCGGGGGGGCCCCCTACGAGCAGTACTTC.